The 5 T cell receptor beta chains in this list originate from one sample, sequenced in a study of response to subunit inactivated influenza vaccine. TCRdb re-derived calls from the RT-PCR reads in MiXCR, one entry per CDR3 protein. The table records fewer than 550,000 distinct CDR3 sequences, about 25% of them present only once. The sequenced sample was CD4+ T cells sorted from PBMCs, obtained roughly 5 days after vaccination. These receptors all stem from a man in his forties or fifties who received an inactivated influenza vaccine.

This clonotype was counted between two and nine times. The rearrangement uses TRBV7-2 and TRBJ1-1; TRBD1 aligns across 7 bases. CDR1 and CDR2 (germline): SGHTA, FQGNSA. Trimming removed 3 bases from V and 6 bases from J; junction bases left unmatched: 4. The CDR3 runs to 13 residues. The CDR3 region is CASSFQGVSEAFF. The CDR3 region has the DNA TGTGCCAGCAGCTTTCAGGGGGTCTCTGAAGCTTTCTTT.

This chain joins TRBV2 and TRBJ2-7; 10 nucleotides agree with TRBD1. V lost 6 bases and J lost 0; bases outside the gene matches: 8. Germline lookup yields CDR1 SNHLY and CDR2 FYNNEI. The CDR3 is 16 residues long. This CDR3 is CASRGGTGAISYEQYF. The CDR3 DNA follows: TGTGCCAGCAGAGGCGGGACAGGGGCGATCTCCTACGAGCAGTACTTC. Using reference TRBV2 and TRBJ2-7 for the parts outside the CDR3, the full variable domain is EPEVTQTPSHQVTQMGQEVILRCVPISNHLYFYWYRQILGQKVEFLVSFYNNEISEKSEIFDDQFSVERPDGSNFTLKIRSTKLEDSAMYFCASRGGTGAISYEQYFGPGTRLTVT.

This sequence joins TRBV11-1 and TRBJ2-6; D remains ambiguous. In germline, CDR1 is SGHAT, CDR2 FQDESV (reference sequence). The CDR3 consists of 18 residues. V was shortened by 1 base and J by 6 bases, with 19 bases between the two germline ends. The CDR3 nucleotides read TGTGCCAGCAGCTTAGAGTCGCCAGCCCCTCGCGAGGCCAACGTCCTGACTTTC. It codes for CASSLESPAPREANVLTF.

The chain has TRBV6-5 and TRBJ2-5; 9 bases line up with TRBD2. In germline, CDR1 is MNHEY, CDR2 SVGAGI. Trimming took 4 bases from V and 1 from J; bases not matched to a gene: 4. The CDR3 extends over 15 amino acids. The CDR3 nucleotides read TGTGCCAGCAGTTTACAGCGGGGGGCCCAAGAGACCCAGTACTTC. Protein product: CASSLQRGAQETQYF.

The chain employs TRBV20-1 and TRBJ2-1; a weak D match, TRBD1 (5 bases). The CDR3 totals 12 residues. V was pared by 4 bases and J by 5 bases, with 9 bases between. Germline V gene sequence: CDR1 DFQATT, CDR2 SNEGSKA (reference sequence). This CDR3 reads CSANRQNNEQFF. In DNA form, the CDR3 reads TGCAGTGCTAACAGACAGAACAATGAGCAGTTCTTC.